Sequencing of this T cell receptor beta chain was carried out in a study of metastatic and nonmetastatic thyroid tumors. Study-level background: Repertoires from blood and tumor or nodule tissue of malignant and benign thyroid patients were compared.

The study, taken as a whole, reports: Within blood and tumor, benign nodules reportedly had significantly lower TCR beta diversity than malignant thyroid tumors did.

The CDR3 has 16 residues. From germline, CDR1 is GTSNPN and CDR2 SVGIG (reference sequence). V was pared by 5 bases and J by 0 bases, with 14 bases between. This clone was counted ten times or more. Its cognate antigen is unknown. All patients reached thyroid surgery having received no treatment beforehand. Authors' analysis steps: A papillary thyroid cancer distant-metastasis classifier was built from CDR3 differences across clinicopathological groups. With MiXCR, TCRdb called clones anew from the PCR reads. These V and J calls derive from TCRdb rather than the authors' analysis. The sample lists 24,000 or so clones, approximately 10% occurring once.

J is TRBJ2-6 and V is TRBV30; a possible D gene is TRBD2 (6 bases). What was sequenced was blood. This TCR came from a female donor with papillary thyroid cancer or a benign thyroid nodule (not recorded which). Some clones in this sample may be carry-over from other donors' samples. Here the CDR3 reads CAWRGTLVSGANVLTF. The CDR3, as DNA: TGTGCCTGGCGCGGGACTCTCGTCTCTGGGGCCAACGTCCTGACTTTC.